This T cell receptor beta chain was identified in a study of T-cell memory formation after mild COVID-19. General study points: Among CD4+ contracting clones, most were CM and EM, and CD8+ ones EMRA. Cross-reactive memory appears to have joined, as suggested by some responding clones showing up in pre-infection memory. Clones that contracted from day 15 to 85 had balanced CD4/CD8; later expanders were CD4+ biased.

TCRalpha and TCRbeta libraries used 5'RACE with constant-segment primers and UMIs. Each CDR3 protein is one row after TCRdb ran MiXCR on the 5' RACE reads. The data hold about 180,000 distinct CDR3 sequences, with 16% observed a single time. The length of the CDR3 is 17 residues. Trimming pared 2 bases from V and 2 bases from J, leaving 16 bases between. At least ten counts were recorded for this clonotype. The antigen is undetermined. Sequenced sample: PBMCs or a T cell subset sorted from them (not recorded which). This receptor was obtained from an adult woman who had mild COVID-19 (a few samples of this study predate the infection). Cell type and time point are not known. This chain connects TRBV12-3 or TRBV12-4 to TRBJ1-5; maybe TRBD1 (5 bases). This CDR3 is CASSLSQGVGGNQPQHF. The CDR3 DNA reads as TGTGCCAGCAGTTTATCCCAGGGCGTGGGGGGCAATCAGCCCCAGCATTTT.